By frequency, the clone carrying this T cell receptor beta chain is medium-sized (0.01 to 0.1%). The antigen is not known. Participants were all in good physical condition and free of acute infection. This entry comes from a study of CD8 T cells in cerebrospinal fluid in Alzheimer's disease. The study's findings and limits: Alzheimer's patients were not enriched for EBV-specific clones, which were not the most expanded. The authors cautioned that cerebrospinal fluid EBV-specific TCRs do not prove EBV causes Alzheimer's.

Using the 10x single-cell sequencing reads, TCRdb records one entry per CDR3 protein without DNA. The sample totals about 850 distinct CDR3 sequences. The CDR3 spans 12 residues. The clonotype was recovered from a human donor with Parkinson's disease. Source material: cerebrospinal fluid. J is TRBJ2-3 and V is TRBV12-3 or TRBV12-4. CDR3 sequence reads: CASSISADTQYF.